This TCR beta chain stems from a study of blood T cell repertoires in COVID-19. Turning to the study itself: Samples taken during acute and convalescent COVID-19 were collected in the United States, Italy and Spain.

The method was immunoSEQ multiplex PCR; TCRdb's version includes in-frame clones alone and lacks a portion of them. This table holds over 200,000 clones, about nine tenths found once. The CDR3 sequence is 13 residues long. Trimming removed 3 bases from V and 5 bases from J, with 10 bases in between. Germline CDR1 LNHDA, CDR2 SQIVND (reference sequence). Participants' reported clinical history set cohort assignment. The rearrangement links TRBV19 to TRBJ2-5; a weak D match, TRBD1 (5 bases). This TCR was sampled from a young man who had recovered from COVID-19. The sequencing input was PBMCs or T cells enriched from blood (not recorded which). The CDR3 loop reads CASSIQGDETQYF. The CDR3 DNA sequence: TGTGCCAGTAGTATTCAAGGGGATGAGACCCAGTACTTC.